A selection of T cell receptor beta chains follows, all from one sample in a study of CD8 T cells in Susac syndrome. TCRdb reanalysed the immunoSEQ multiplex PCR reads using MiXCR and keeps one entry per CDR3 protein. This repertoire shows 110,000 or so distinct CDR3 sequences, 85% to 95% found once; its top ten account for approximately 0.12%. Sequencing was performed on CD8+ T cells from PBMCs. The receptor set was obtained from a human donor in good health. Both conserved end residues are part of each CDR3. The order of the fields is V gene, D gene, J gene, CDR3 DNA, CDR3 protein. A D gene is named only where the DNA matches it firmly.

TRBV7-9,TRBD1,TRBJ2-7,TGTGCCAGCAGCACCACCCGACAGGGTAGTGTCCACGAGCAGTACTTC,CASSTTRQGSVHEQYF
TRBV6-2/TRBV6-3,.,TRBJ2-4,.,CASSYAVGSTSDIQYF
TRBV6-2/TRBV6-3,TRBD1,TRBJ1-5,TGTGCCAGCAGTTGGACAGGGGGCAATCAGCCCCAGCATTTT,CASSWTGGNQPQHF
TRBV30,TRBD1,TRBJ1-2,TGTGCCTGGGACAGGGAGGCGAATGGCTACACCTTC,CAWDREANGYTF
TRBV4-1,.,TRBJ2-3,TGCGCCAGCAGCCAAGACAGGGGGGGATCTGATACGCAGTATTTT,CASSQDRGGSDTQYF
TRBV20-1,.,TRBJ1-2,TGCAGTGCTAGAGATAGCCAGGGAAAGGCTGGCTACACCTTC,CSARDSQGKAGYTF
TRBV3-1,.,TRBJ1-4,TGTGCCAGCAGTTTAAGGGGTATAAATGAAAAACTGTTTTTT,CASSLRGINEKLFF
TRBV20-1,.,TRBJ2-1,TGCAGTGAGCTCATTTCGGGAGAAAATGAGCAGTTCTTC,CSELISGENEQFF
TRBV14,.,TRBJ2-1,TGTGCCAGCAGCCAAGATCTGGGCTTCAATGAGCAGTTCTTC,CASSQDLGFNEQFF
TRBV5-6,.,TRBJ2-7,TGTGCCAGCAGCTTGGTGTTCAGGGACTCCTACGAGCAGTACTTC,CASSLVFRDSYEQYF
TRBV19,TRBD2,TRBJ2-1,TGTGCCAGTAAAGAAGGTAGCGGGAGGAGCTACAATGAGCAGTTCTTC,CASKEGSGRSYNEQFF